Listed here are 29 T cell receptor beta chains from one sample, sequenced in a study of regulatory T cells. The primer mix had 52 TRBV and 13 TRBJ primers. Sequencing used immunoSEQ multiplex PCR; TCRdb keeps in-frame clones, though not all of them. The table has approximately 5,600 clones, less than 85% seen once. The sample was CD8+ T cells sorted from blood. These TCRs come from a child aged 5 to 17 with CD3G deficiency.

The gene calls are TRBV6-1 and TRBJ2-7, with D perhaps matching TRBD1 (6 bases). The CDR3 loop spans 15 amino acids. V dropped 4 bases and J dropped 7 bases, with 20 bases sitting between them. CDR1 and CDR2 (germline): MNHNS, SASEGT. CDR3 protein: CASSGVTGNRREQYF. The CDR3 DNA follows: TGTGCCAGCAGTGGTGTTACAGGGAACCGAAGGGAGCAGTACTTC.

This chain joins TRBV28 and TRBJ2-1, with TRBD2 identical over 11 bases. The length of the CDR3 is 16 residues. The junction had 8 bases not matched to a gene; V was cut back by 6 bases and J by 4 bases. Germline lookup yields CDR1 MDHEN and CDR2 SYDVKM. CDR3 DNA: TGTGCCAGCAGCCCCGGGACTAGCGGATTTTACAATGAGCAGTTCTTC. This encodes CASSPGTSGFYNEQFF.

This chain links TRBV28 with TRBJ1-1; D uncertain. The V end lost 3 bases, the J end lost 4 bases, and 9 bases lay between the germline ends. CDR3 length: 13 residues. Germline CDR1 is MDHEN and CDR2 is SYDVKM. CDR3 residues: CASSFGVGTEAFF. CDR3 coding DNA: TGTGCCAGCAGTTTTGGGGTTGGCACTGAAGCTTTCTTT.

The V gene is TRBV28, the J gene TRBJ1-2, with no clear D. Germline V gives CDR1 MDHEN, CDR2 SYDVKM. The CDR3 runs 16 residues. The V end was cut by 5 bases, the J end by 0 bases, with 16 bases between. In DNA form, the CDR3 reads TGTGCCAGCAGTCGAACGGCGGGCAAAGCTAACTATGGCTACACCTTC. Translated, it gives CASSRTAGKANYGYTF.

The rearrangement links TRBV28 to TRBJ2-5; D is possibly TRBD2 (5 bases). Germline CDR1 and CDR2: MDHEN and SYDVKM. V was cut by 5 bases and J by 2 bases, with 12 bases left in between. This CDR3 has 14 amino acids. The CDR3 protein is CASSLRGWQETQYF. The CDR3 DNA reads as TGTGCCAGCAGTCTAAGAGGGTGGCAAGAGACCCAGTACTTC.

By share, this clone ranks as medium-sized. The identical CDR3 is also encoded by other nucleotide sequences in the sample. The CDR3 DNA reads TGTGCCAGCAGCTTAGGCGGGATAGAGCAGTTCTTC. It translates to CASSLGGIEQFF. This chain connects TRBV7-9 to TRBJ2-1; D is possibly TRBD2 (6 bases). CDR3 length: 12 residues. Trimming stripped 1 base from V and 10 bases from J, with 8 bases between. Germline CDR1 reads SEHNR; CDR2 reads FQNEAQ (reference sequence).

Comments on this clone: A much larger clone differs from this one at a single base, so this may be a read error. Different DNA sequences within this sample yield the same CDR3. The chain carries TRBV11-2 and TRBJ2-7, with 9 bases matching TRBD1. With 3 bases clipped from V and 3 bases from J, the junction kept 3 bases outside the gene matches. Germline lookup yields CDR1 SGHAT and CDR2 FQNNGV. The CDR3 covers 14 residues. The CDR3 nucleotides are TGTGCCAGCAGCTTTGGGACAGGGAGCTACGAGCAGTACTTC. Its translation is CASSFGTGSYEQYF.

This clone came up a few times. The chain uses TRBV11-2 and TRBJ2-7, with TRBD2 identical over 15 bases. Trimming at V came to 0 bases and at J to 5 bases, leaving 2 bases not matched to a gene. Germline values: CDR1 SGHAT, CDR2 FQNNGV. This CDR3 is 16 amino acids long. The CDR3, as DNA: TGTGCCAGCAGCTTAGAGAGGACTAGCGGGAGGGACGAGCAGTACTTC. It codes for CASSLERTSGRDEQYF.

The CDR3 DNA reads as TGTGCCAGCACGGGACAGGGGTCCGAGCAGTACTTC. It specifies CASTGQGSEQYF. This rearrangement joins TRBV28 to TRBJ2-7; 10 bases are shared with TRBD1. The CDR3 sequence is 12 residues long. The V gene's germline CDR1 is MDHEN and CDR2 SYDVKM. V was pared by 7 bases and J by 6 bases, with 3 bases of the junction left unmatched.

This chain joins TRBV28 and TRBJ1-3, with D perhaps matching TRBD1 (6 bases). With 5 bases removed from V and 4 bases from J, the gap between germline ends came to 15 bases. Germline V lookup: CDR1 MDHEN, CDR2 SYDVKM. There are 15 residues in the CDR3. CDR3 coding DNA: TGTGCCAGCAGTCTCGACCAGGGGTCCGGAAACACCATATATTTT. It encodes CASSLDQGSGNTIYF.

The chain recombines TRBV5-1 with TRBJ2-1, with D possibly being TRBD1 (8 bases). In germline, CDR1 is SGHRS, CDR2 YFSETQ. The CDR3 contains 15 residues. Trimming removed 5 bases from V and 8 bases from J, with 20 bases in between. The chain's CDR3 is CASRPGQGGGYEQFF. The CDR3 bases are TGCGCCAGCAGACCAGGACAGGGCGGGGGATATGAGCAGTTCTTC.

The chain has TRBV7-8 and TRBJ2-1; 12 nucleotides agree with TRBD2. V trimming: 6 bases; J trimming: 0 bases; junction bases outside the gene matches: 15. CDR1 is SGHVS, CDR2 FQNEAQ, per germline. The CDR3 sequence is 20 residues long. CDR3 sequence (DNA): TGTGCCAGCAGTTCTAGAGGCTCTAGCGGGAGGGCTAGCTCCTACAATGAGCAGTTCTTC. Protein sequence: CASSSRGSSGRASSYNEQFF.

This clone qualifies as medium-sized. This sequence joins TRBV19 and TRBJ1-1, with D perhaps matching TRBD1 (5 bases). The germline gives CDR1 LNHDA, CDR2 SQIVND (reference sequence). The CDR3 runs 13 residues. V gave up 5 bases and J gave up 0 bases, with 7 bases separating them. The CDR3: CASSDSMNTEAFF. Written as DNA, the CDR3 is TGTGCCAGTAGTGACAGCATGAACACTGAAGCTTTCTTT. Looking up the rest from reference TRBV19 and TRBJ1-1 gives the full variable domain: DGGITQSPKYLFRKEGQNVTLSCEQNLNHDAMYWYRQDPGQGLRLIYYSQIVNDFQKGDIAEGYSVSREKKESFPLTVTSAQKNPTAFYLCASSDSMNTEAFFGQGTRLTVV.

This sequence joins TRBV27 and TRBJ1-1, with D hard to call. Between the trimmed V and J ends, which lost 3 bases and 11 bases, there was a span of 13 bases. The CDR3 consists of 12 residues. Per the germline V gene, CDR1 is MNHEY and CDR2 is SMNVEV (reference sequence). The CDR3 DNA follows: TGTGCCAGCAGTTTCATTGGTCAGCCGGCTTTCTTT. Protein sequence: CASSFIGQPAFF.

This sequence joins TRBV11-2 and TRBJ2-1; D remains unclear. Trimming shortened V by 0 bases and J by 4 bases, and 7 bases separated the two germline ends. This CDR3 is 14 amino acids long. Germline loops: CDR1 SGHAT, CDR2 FQNNGV. CDR3 DNA: TGTGCCAGCAGCTTAGACTCTTGGTACAATGAGCAGTTCTTC. It yields the protein CASSLDSWYNEQFF.

This clone was detected a few times. The rearrangement links TRBV7-9 to TRBJ2-6; D is uncertain. Trimming cost V 5 bases and J 0 bases, with 8 bases left between them. The CDR3 is made up of 15 amino acids. The V gene's germline CDR1 is SEHNR and CDR2 FQNEAQ (reference sequence). In DNA, the CDR3 is TGTGCCAGCAGCCTATCGAACTCTGGGGCCAACGTCCTGACTTTC. Encoded protein: CASSLSNSGANVLTF.

This CDR3 reads CASSSGGEGFYEQYF. CDR3 DNA: TGTGCCAGCAGTTCAGGGGGCGAGGGCTTTTACGAGCAGTACTTC. This chain connects TRBV7-8 to TRBJ2-7; 8 bases map to TRBD1. V gave up 6 bases and J gave up 4 bases; unmatched junction bases: 11. This CDR3 spans 15 amino acids. Germline CDR1 SGHVS, CDR2 FQNEAQ. The full variable domain, completed using reference TRBV7-8 and TRBJ2-7, is GAGVSQSPRYKVAKRGQDVALRCDPISGHVSLFWYQQALGQGPEFLTYFQNEAQLDKSGLPSDRFFAERPEGSVSTLKIQRTQQEDSAVYLCASSSGGEGFYEQYFGPGTRLTVT.

This clone was detected a few times. The V gene is TRBV4-2, the J gene TRBJ2-1, with 11 bases aligning to TRBD2. Germline V gene data show CDR1 as LGHNA and CDR2 as YNFKEQ. Germline trimming cut 5 bases from V and 8 bases from J; bases unmatched to any gene: 8. The CDR3 is made up of 15 amino acids. CDR3 bases: TGTGCCAGCAGCTTGGCAACTAGCGGGAGCGATGAGCAGTTCTTC. It specifies CASSLATSGSDEQFF.

The V call is TRBV6-1, the J call TRBJ1-1; TRBD1 agrees at 7 bases. This CDR3 spans 15 amino acids. The ends lost 4 bases at V and 0 bases at J; junction bases unmatched: 5. The germline CDR1 and CDR2 sequences are MNHNS and SASEGT. CDR3 sequence: CASSASGQLNTEAFF. CDR3 nucleotides: TGTGCCAGCAGTGCCTCGGGACAGTTGAACACTGAAGCTTTCTTT.

J is TRBJ2-7 and V is TRBV6-1, with 9 bases matching TRBD2. The germline gives CDR1 MNHNS, CDR2 SASEGT. V lost 2 bases and J lost 3; bases outside the gene matches: 5. The CDR3 sequence is 15 residues long. CDR3 bases: TGTGCCAGCAGTGAATACGGCGGGAGGGTCTACGAGCAGTACTTC. Amino acids: CASSEYGGRVYEQYF.

This clone was seen more than once but under ten times. This chain joins TRBV4-1 and TRBJ1-1, with no clear D. The CDR3 totals 14 residues. The V end was cut by 2 bases, the J end by 0 bases, with 7 bases between. Germline V lookup: CDR1 MGHRA, CDR2 YSYEKL. The DNA of the CDR3 is TGCGCCAGCAGCCAATTCGGGGTGAACACTGAAGCTTTCTTT. It specifies CASSQFGVNTEAFF.

In nucleotides, the CDR3 is TGTGCCAGCAGTCCCTGGGGCGTGGGGAAAAGGCTATACGAGCAGTACTTC. Its protein product is CASSPWGVGKRLYEQYF. This chain links TRBV28 with TRBJ2-7, with a weak D call TRBD1 (5 bases). Trimming removed 5 bases from V and 4 bases from J, with 24 bases in between. CDR3 length: 17 residues. Germline lookup yields CDR1 MDHEN and CDR2 SYDVKM.

The gene calls are TRBV6-1 and TRBJ2-7; no definite D call. This CDR3 has 13 amino acids. V was trimmed by 3 bases and J by 5 bases, leaving 11 bases between them. Germline values: CDR1 MNHNS, CDR2 SASEGT. The CDR3 loop reads CASSETPIDEQYF. Here the CDR3 DNA reads TGTGCCAGCAGTGAGACCCCGATAGACGAGCAGTACTTC.

This clone showed up just a few times. The chain couples TRBV7-9 to TRBJ2-1; D uncertain. The CDR3 length is 11 residues. V was pared by 1 base and J by 9 bases, with 4 bases between. CDR1 and CDR2 from the germline V gene are SEHNR and FQNEAQ (reference sequence). The CDR3 region has the DNA TGTGCCAGCAGCTTAGTCGGTGAGCAGTTCTTC. Translating gives CASSLVGEQFF.

The chain joins TRBV7-9 to TRBJ2-1, with TRBD1 as a possible D gene (5 bases). V was cut by 1 base and J by 5 bases, with 9 bases left in between. Per the germline V gene, CDR1 is SEHNR and CDR2 is FQNEAQ (reference sequence). The CDR3 covers 14 residues. The CDR3 DNA follows: TGTGCCAGCAGCTTAGGGGGCCCCCACAATGAGCAGTTCTTC. Translating it yields CASSLGGPHNEQFF.

The chain links TRBV27 to TRBJ2-5, with D tentatively TRBD2 (6 bases). Germline V gene sequence: CDR1 MNHEY, CDR2 SMNVEV (reference sequence). The CDR3 covers 13 residues. With 2 bases removed from V and 7 bases from J, the gap between germline ends came to 11 bases. Here the CDR3 DNA reads TGTGCCAGCAGTTTAACCGGGAGAGGGACCCAGTACTTC. Amino acid sequence: CASSLTGRGTQYF.

The chain uses TRBV5-1 and TRBJ2-1; D gene unclear. V lost 5 bases and J lost 5, with 5 bases in between. Germline V gene sequence: CDR1 SGHRS, CDR2 YFSETQ. The CDR3 is made up of 11 amino acids. CDR3: CASSSNNEQFF. In DNA, the CDR3 is TGCGCCAGCAGTTCTAACAATGAGCAGTTCTTC.

The V gene is TRBV7-9, the J gene TRBJ2-7; D may be TRBD2 (5 bases). Trimming removed 1 base at V and 7 bases at J, with 11 bases between. Looked up from germline, CDR1 is SEHNR and CDR2 is FQNEAQ (reference sequence). The CDR3 totals 13 residues. CDR3 amino acids: CASSLGTTGEQYF. CDR3 bases: TGTGCCAGCAGCTTAGGGACCACGGGAGAGCAGTACTTC.

J is TRBJ1-2 and V is TRBV6-1; 7 bases are a match to TRBD1. The CDR3 extends over 12 amino acids. The V and J ends lost 7 bases and 4 bases, in that order; junction bases with no gene match: 3. The germline V gene has CDR1 MNHNS and CDR2 SASEGT. The CDR3 here is CASMGQTYGYTF. Written as DNA, the CDR3 is TGTGCCAGCATGGGACAGACCTATGGCTACACCTTC.